These T cell receptor beta chains were read from a single sample in a study of molecular identifiers for immune sequencing clone quantification. Each CDR3 protein gets one entry after TCRdb re-called the PCR reads with MiXCR. The table has about 640,000 distinct CDR3 sequences, just under 20% seen once. What was sequenced was naive CD8+ T cells from blood, with Jurkat cell RNA spiked in. The receptor set was obtained from a human donor in good health. Some libraries in this study had Jurkat cell RNA spiked in. The CDR3 runs from the conserved cysteine through the conserved F or W. Each record gives: J gene, D gene, clone size, V gene, CDR3 protein, CDR3 DNA. The D gene is left open where the match is weak. A row's size may be missing; if present it is once, few, many or a size class.

J: TRBJ2-7
D: .
size: .
V: TRBV7-9
CDR3: CASSLGLKGGYEQYF
DNA: TGTGCCAGCAGCTTAGGCCTCAAGGGGGGCTACGAGCAGTACTTC

J: TRBJ2-2
D: .
size: many
V: TRBV28
CDR3: CASSPRVLRDTGELFF
DNA: TGTGCCAGCAGTCCCAGGGTGTTACGTGACACCGGGGAGCTGTTTTTT

J: TRBJ2-6
D: .
size: many
V: TRBV12-3/TRBV12-4
CDR3: CASSLTTSGANVLTF
DNA: TGTGCCAGCAGTTTAACGACGTCTGGGGCCAACGTCCTGACTTTC

J: TRBJ2-3
D: .
size: many
V: TRBV6-5
CDR3: CASKLIAEPSTDTQYF
DNA: TGTGCCAGCAAACTGATTGCCGAACCGAGCACAGATACGCAGTATTTT

J: TRBJ1-2
D: .
size: .
V: TRBV27
CDR3: CASSLSPPGGGYTF
DNA: TGTGCCAGCAGTTTATCGCCCCCCGGCGGGGGCTACACCTTC

J: TRBJ2-7
D: TRBD1
size: many
V: TRBV5-1
CDR3: CASSLAAPGGWNEQYF
DNA: TGCGCCAGCAGCTTGGCCGCCCCAGGGGGCTGGAACGAGCAGTACTTC

J: TRBJ2-3
D: .
size: many
V: TRBV19
CDR3: CASSIFGTASSTDTQYF
DNA: TGTGCCAGTAGTATATTCGGGACCGCATCTAGCACAGATACGCAGTATTTT

J: TRBJ2-3
D: TRBD2
size: many
V: TRBV20-1
CDR3: CSANTGTTYTDTQYF
DNA: TGCAGTGCCAATACCGGGACTACCTACACAGATACGCAGTATTTT

J: TRBJ1-5
D: .
size: few
V: TRBV24-1
CDR3: CATSAQGQPQHF
DNA: TGTGCCACCAGTGCCCAGGGACAGCCCCAGCATTTT

J: TRBJ2-7
D: .
size: .
V: TRBV19
CDR3: CATLEGAGEQYF
DNA: TGTGCCACCCTGGAGGGGGCGGGGGAGCAGTACTTC

J: TRBJ2-4
D: .
size: many
V: TRBV12-3/TRBV12-4
CDR3: CASSPSGEVKNIQYF
DNA: TGTGCCAGCAGCCCTTCGGGGGAAGTCAAAAACATTCAGTACTTC

J: TRBJ2-7
D: .
size: .
V: TRBV6-2/TRBV6-3
CDR3: CASSHSGMESYEQYF
DNA: TGTGCCAGCAGCCACTCCGGGATGGAAAGCTACGAGCAGTACTTC

J: TRBJ2-3
D: TRBD2
size: .
V: TRBV27
CDR3: CASSAGLAEQYF
DNA: TGTGCCAGCAGTGCGGGACTAGCGGAGCAGTATTTT

J: TRBJ1-1
D: .
size: few
V: TRBV10-1
CDR3: CASSDDSTPNTEAFF
DNA: TGCGCCAGCAGTGACGACAGCACTCCGAACACTGAAGCTTTCTTT

J: TRBJ2-2
D: TRBD1
size: .
V: TRBV3-1
CDR3: CASSQRGTGTNTGELFF
DNA: TGTGCCAGCAGCCAGAGGGGGACAGGAACGAACACCGGGGAGCTGTTTTTT

J: TRBJ2-1
D: TRBD2
size: few
V: TRBV7-9
CDR3: CASSLVAGEPEQFF
DNA: TGTGCCAGCAGCTTAGTAGCGGGAGAACCTGAGCAGTTCTTC

J: TRBJ2-7
D: .
size: many
V: TRBV19
CDR3: CATAPGLLYEQYF
DNA: TGTGCCACCGCTCCGGGACTCCTCTACGAGCAGTACTTC

J: TRBJ2-7
D: .
size: many
V: TRBV12-3/TRBV12-4
CDR3: CASSSGTVYEQYF
DNA: TGTGCCAGCAGCTCCGGGACCGTCTACGAGCAGTACTTC

J: TRBJ2-3
D: .
size: many
V: TRBV7-9
CDR3: CASSWAGPSTDTQYF
DNA: TGTGCCAGCAGCTGGGCGGGGCCCAGCACAGATACGCAGTATTTT

J: TRBJ2-3
D: TRBD2
size: many
V: TRBV5-1
CDR3: CASSLAPSGGLDTQYF
DNA: TGCGCCAGCAGCTTGGCCCCAAGCGGGGGATTAGATACGCAGTATTTT

J: TRBJ1-1
D: .
size: many
V: TRBV4-3
CDR3: CASSQDHQGSTSAFF
DNA: TGCGCCAGCAGCCAAGATCACCAGGGGAGCACCTCAGCTTTCTTT

J: TRBJ1-1
D: .
size: many
V: TRBV6-2/TRBV6-3
CDR3: CASSWTDVNTEAFF
DNA: TGTGCCAGCAGTTGGACCGATGTAAACACTGAAGCTTTCTTT

J: TRBJ2-7
D: .
size: few
V: TRBV5-4
CDR3: CASSSLLDTPYEQYF
DNA: TGTGCCAGCAGCTCTCTTCTGGACACCCCCTACGAGCAGTACTTC

J: TRBJ2-1
D: .
size: few
V: TRBV27
CDR3: CASSLSLGHSYNEQFF
DNA: TGTGCCAGCAGTTTATCCTTGGGACATTCCTACAATGAGCAGTTCTTC

J: TRBJ2-1
D: TRBD2
size: .
V: TRBV2
CDR3: CASSDTGTSFLRLSYNEQFF
DNA: TGTGCCAGCAGTGACACCGGGACTAGCTTTCTAAGACTCTCCTACAATGAGCAGTTCTTC

J: TRBJ2-2
D: .
size: many
V: TRBV6-5
CDR3: CASVRDTPSTGELFF
DNA: TGTGCCAGCGTTAGAGACACCCCATCAACCGGGGAGCTGTTTTTT

J: TRBJ2-2
D: TRBD2
size: many
V: TRBV5-6
CDR3: CASSWTTSFGPGELFF
DNA: TGTGCCAGCAGCTGGACGACTAGCTTTGGTCCCGGGGAGCTGTTTTTT

J: TRBJ1-1
D: .
size: .
V: TRBV4-3
CDR3: CASSQDSGDTEAFF
DNA: TGCGCCAGCAGCCAAGATTCAGGGGACACTGAAGCTTTCTTT

J: TRBJ2-2
D: .
size: .
V: TRBV6-2/TRBV6-3
CDR3: CASSRTGAGGGGGLFF
DNA: TGTGCCAGCAGCAGAACCGGGGCAGGGGGGGGGGGGGGGCTGTTTTTT

J: TRBJ2-7
D: .
size: few
V: TRBV19
CDR3: CASSSWTASYEQYF
DNA: TGTGCCAGTAGTTCGTGGACGGCCTCCTACGAGCAGTACTTC

J: TRBJ2-2
D: .
size: many
V: TRBV7-9
CDR3: CASSSNRNTGELFF
DNA: TGTGCCAGCAGCTCTAATCGGAACACCGGGGAGCTGTTTTTT

J: TRBJ2-7
D: TRBD2
size: many
V: TRBV7-2
CDR3: CASSSSGGPTYEQYF
DNA: TGTGCCAGCAGCTCCAGCGGGGGGCCTACCTACGAGCAGTACTTC

J: TRBJ2-1
D: .
size: .
V: TRBV28
CDR3: CASSPLASDEQFF
DNA: TGTGCCAGCAGTCCACTAGCCTCCGATGAGCAGTTCTTC

J: TRBJ2-1
D: .
size: many
V: TRBV6-2/TRBV6-3
CDR3: CASTPTGNNEQFF
DNA: TGTGCCAGCACCCCAACCGGGAATAATGAGCAGTTCTTC

J: TRBJ2-2
D: .
size: .
V: TRBV9
CDR3: CASSVGTASRTGELFF
DNA: TGTGCCAGCAGCGTCGGGACGGCAAGTAGGACCGGGGAGCTGTTTTTT

J: TRBJ2-1
D: .
size: few
V: TRBV7-6
CDR3: CASSPDGEAYNEQFF
DNA: TGTGCCAGCAGCCCCGACGGGGAAGCCTACAATGAGCAGTTCTTC

J: TRBJ1-1
D: .
size: many
V: TRBV28
CDR3: CASSLGPWGTEAFF
DNA: TGTGCCAGCAGTTTGGGCCCTTGGGGCACTGAAGCTTTCTTT

J: TRBJ2-3
D: TRBD2
size: many
V: TRBV5-5
CDR3: CASSQLGTTTDTQYF
DNA: TGTGCCAGCAGCCAACTCGGGACTACCACAGATACGCAGTATTTT

J: TRBJ2-7
D: .
size: few
V: TRBV7-9
CDR3: CASSSSPSEQYF
DNA: TGTGCCAGCAGCTCTTCCCCCTCCGAGCAGTACTTC

J: TRBJ2-5
D: .
size: many
V: TRBV29-1
CDR3: CSARDTSQETQYF
DNA: TGCAGCGCCCGGGACACCTCCCAAGAGACCCAGTACTTC

J: TRBJ1-2
D: .
size: many
V: TRBV5-1
CDR3: CASSLDGRNYGYTF
DNA: TGCGCCAGCAGCTTGGACGGGAGAAACTATGGCTACACCTTC

J: TRBJ1-1
D: .
size: many
V: TRBV6-2/TRBV6-3
CDR3: CASSYVEVAFF
DNA: TGTGCCAGCAGTTACGTCGAAGTGGCTTTCTTT

J: TRBJ2-7
D: .
size: many
V: TRBV7-8
CDR3: CASSLLGSGYEQYF
DNA: TGTGCCAGCAGCTTATTAGGGAGTGGGTACGAGCAGTACTTC

J: TRBJ2-3
D: .
size: many
V: TRBV7-8
CDR3: CASSLRGRNTQYF
DNA: TGTGCCAGCAGCTTACGGGGGCGAAATACGCAGTATTTT

J: TRBJ1-2
D: .
size: few
V: TRBV3-1
CDR3: CASSQESWGLVNYGYTF
DNA: TGTGCCAGCAGCCAAGAGTCGTGGGGGCTAGTTAACTATGGCTACACCTTC

J: TRBJ1-2
D: .
size: few
V: TRBV12-3/TRBV12-4
CDR3: CASSPSWATF
DNA: TGTGCCAGCAGTCCCAGTTGGGCAACCTTC